This TCR beta chain appears in the sequencing data of a study of siplizumab effects on memory and regulatory T cells (dated by TCRdb to the late 2010s). Context from the whole study: The study looked at the effect of siplizumab, an anti-CD2 antibody, on alloreactive T-cell subsets in allogeneic mixed lymphocyte reactions made from human PBMCs.

Additional sequencing covered unstimulated subsets from a few donor pairs, namely CD8+ effector memory, CD4+ naive, CD8+ TEMRA, CD4+ memory and CD8+ naive. Sorted unstimulated T cells and proliferating T cells recovered from mixed lymphocyte reactions underwent TCRbeta CDR3 sequencing. Fresh whole blood from approximately 10 HLA-typed healthy donors was used to isolate PBMCs. CDR1 is given as SGHTA and CDR2 as FQGNSA, both from the germline V gene. The CDR3 runs 14 residues from the cysteine to the phenylalanine. Of the read, only the CDR3 DNA is kept; its 42 bases are in frame from base 1. V gives up 5 bases and J gives up 6 bases, and the segment between their germline ends measures 16 bases. General findings and caveats noted by the study authors: For roughly 80-95% of proliferating CD4+ or CD8+ clones, no naive or memory phenotype could be assigned. The cumulative frequency of alloreactive sequences traceable to unstimulated CD4+ memory T cells was significantly reduced by siplizumab. No functional confirmation was obtained for the suppressive function of proliferating Tregs from siplizumab cultures. Among mappable alloreactive CD4+ clones, the Treg-derived fraction averaged around 70% with siplizumab versus roughly 30% in control reactions. Because sequences below about 10^-5 frequency were poorly captured, only a minor fraction of alloreactive clones could be mapped to unstimulated subsets. Unstimulated naive T cells appeared more diverse than memory T cells, and naive cells seemed to contribute substantially to the alloresponse.

The method was the immunoSEQ multiplex PCR assay. The deep sequencing platform assayed around 10^5 TCR templates per sample. Genomic DNA extracted from sorted T cells was used for TCRbeta CDR3 sequencing. Turning to the authors' computational methods: Clonal analysis of TCRbeta CDR3 data was done in the R programming language. Comparing unstimulated samples against CFSE-low samples taken after the reaction was how alloreactive CD4+ and CD8+ clones were defined. Alloreactive CD4+ clones were assigned to regulatory or non-regulatory origin by matching sequences to sorted unstimulated Treg and non-Treg repertoires. In its TCRdb copy, this immuneACCESS table keeps in-frame sequences only and misses some clones. Where compared with another copy, unresolved V genes explain less than half of these, and the others have no known cause. V, J and clone size reflect that table, while D and trimming were determined from the DNA. Present in this sample are over 45,000 clones, around 97% of which were seen just once. The ten largest clones capture 0.95% to 1.4% of the sample.

As concerns this clone: No cognate antigen has been identified for it. Base qualities are not provided; no much larger clone lies one nucleotide away.

In this chain, TRBV7-2 is recombined with TRBJ1-2; no D segment can be confidently identified. Sequencing used naive CD8+ T cells sorted from blood. The sample's cell subset or site label, in plain terms: unstimulated naive T cells. This sequence was found in a human donor in good health. The CDR3 here reads CASSEVEGGNGYTF. The DNA is TGTGCCAGCAGCGAGGTAGAGGGTGGGAATGGCTACACCTTC.